Listed below are T cell receptor beta chains from one sample, sequenced in a study of circulating and synovial CD4+ cells in juvenile arthritis. Sequencing used immunoSEQ multiplex PCR; TCRdb keeps in-frame clones, though not all of them. This sample carries tens of thousands of clones, 85% to 95% of them seen once, and the ten largest clones take around 0.64%. The sequencing sample was made of CD4+ T cells from blood. The origin of the receptors is a human donor with juvenile idiopathic arthritis. Both conserved end residues are part of each CDR3. The D gene is left open where the match is weak. Part of the rows lack a size; the others show once, few, many or a class for expanded clones.

CASSVGTGPSPLHF	TGTGCCAGCAGCGTAGGAACAGGTCCCTCACCCCTCCACTTT	TRBV9	TRBJ1-6	.	.
CASSIPPGQGGGYEQYF	TGTGCCAGTAGTATCCCCCCGGGACAGGGGGGCGGCTACGAGCAGTACTTC	TRBV19	TRBJ2-7	.	TRBD1
CASSLDRGWSGYTF	TGTGCCAGCAGCTTGGACAGGGGATGGAGCGGCTACACCTTC	TRBV5-8	TRBJ1-2	.	TRBD1
CASSHPTANTEAFF	TGCGCCAGCAGCCATCCTACAGCCAACACTGAAGCTTTCTTT	TRBV5-1	TRBJ1-1	once	.
CARLLAYRGPGGELFF	TGTGCCAGGCTGCTAGCGTACAGGGGGCCGGGCGGGGAGCTGTTTTTT	TRBV21-1	TRBJ2-2	.	.
CASSPPGQSLEKLFF	TGTGCCAGCAGTCCGCCGGGACAGAGCCTTGAAAAACTGTTTTTT	TRBV27	TRBJ1-4	.	TRBD1
CASSPQLVAQETQYF	TGTGCCAGTAGTCCTCAACTGGTAGCTCAAGAGACCCAGTACTTC	TRBV19	TRBJ2-5	.	.
CAISERGAQETQYF	TGTGCCATCAGCGAGCGGGGGGCCCAAGAGACCCAGTACTTC	TRBV10-3	TRBJ2-5	.	TRBD2
CASSLVRVQETQYF	TGTGCCAGCAGCTTAGTCAGGGTCCAAGAGACCCAGTACTTC	TRBV7-9	TRBJ2-5	.	.
CASKGTGVYNEQFF	TGTGCCAGCAAAGGGACAGGGGTCTACAATGAGCAGTTCTTC	TRBV2	TRBJ2-1	.	TRBD1
CASSSGQGFTYNSPLHF	TGTGCCAGCAGCTCAGGACAGGGCTTCACCTATAATTCACCCCTCCACTTT	TRBV7-6	TRBJ1-6	.	TRBD1
CASSYSTGVGAFF	TGTGCCAGCAGTTACTCGACGGGGGTGGGAGCTTTCTTT	TRBV6-5	TRBJ1-1	.	.
CASSPKIGGAKGNQPQHF	TGTGCCAGTAGTCCGAAGATTGGGGGGGCCAAAGGCAATCAGCCCCAGCATTTT	TRBV19	TRBJ1-5	once	.
CASSSRGGDEQYF	TGTGCCAGCAGTTCCCGGGGGGGCGACGAGCAGTACTTC	TRBV6-5	TRBJ2-7	.	TRBD2
CASSLGQGTMAGNTIYF	TGTGCCAGCAGCTTAGGACAGGGTACCATGGCTGGAAACACCATATATTTT	TRBV7-2	TRBJ1-3	.	TRBD1
CASRLQGHNQPQHF	TGTGCCAGTAGATTACAGGGTCACAATCAGCCCCAGCATTTT	TRBV19	TRBJ1-5	once	.
CASSLAGANEKLFF	TGTGCCAGCTCACTGGCAGGCGCTAATGAAAAACTGTTTTTT	TRBV18	TRBJ1-4	few	.
CASSLAAARWYYGYTF	TGTGCCAGCAGCTTGGCGGCAGCTAGGTGGTATTATGGCTACACCTTC	TRBV5-5	TRBJ1-2	.	.
CASSVEGLAGGETQYF	TGTGCCAGCAGCGTAGAGGGACTAGCGGGGGGAGAGACCCAGTACTTC	TRBV9	TRBJ2-5	.	TRBD2
CASSRRHRYGYTF	TGTGCCAGTAGTAGACGACACCGCTATGGCTACACCTTC	TRBV19	TRBJ1-2	.	.
CASSLVWTGAHTRELFF	TGTGCTAGCAGCTTAGTGTGGACAGGGGCGCACACCAGGGAGCTGTTTTTT	TRBV7-7	TRBJ2-2	.	TRBD1
CASSLAPSGNPEQYF	TGCGCCAGCAGCTTGGCTCCCTCGGGGAACCCCGAGCAGTACTTC	TRBV5-1	TRBJ2-7	.	.
CASSPRTGNQPQHF	TGTGCCAGCAGTCCCCGGACAGGGAATCAGCCCCAGCATTTT	TRBV7-2	TRBJ1-5	.	TRBD1
CASSPAGGAETQYF	TGTGCCAGCAGCCCAGCAGGGGGTGCGGAGACCCAGTACTTC	TRBV7-3	TRBJ2-5	.	TRBD1
CASSLGFNRWESEQYF	TGTGCCAGCAGCTTGGGCTTTAACCGGTGGGAGAGCGAGCAGTACTTC	TRBV5-6	TRBJ2-7	once	.
CASSPDRGRDEQFF	TGTGCCAGCAGCCCCGACAGGGGGCGCGATGAGCAGTTCTTC	TRBV7-3	TRBJ2-1	.	TRBD1
CASSLGTASWETQYF	TGTGCCAGCAGCTTGGGGACAGCCTCTTGGGAGACCCAGTACTTC	TRBV5-5	TRBJ2-5	.	.
CASTGTSGGAFTQYF	TGTGCCAGTACCGGGACTAGCGGGGGGGCGTTTACGCAGTATTTT	TRBV6-6	TRBJ2-3	.	TRBD2
CASSSGHPLSYEQYF	TGTGCCAGCAGCTCCGGACACCCGCTCTCCTACGAGCAGTACTTC	TRBV28	TRBJ2-7	.	.
CASSRVQGRGTDTQYF	TGCGCCAGCAGCCGGGTTCAGGGGAGAGGGACAGATACGCAGTATTTT	TRBV4-3	TRBJ2-3	.	.
CASSLGGRAGGNQPQHF	TGTGCCAGCAGCTTAGGGGGCAGGGCGGGAGGCAATCAGCCCCAGCATTTT	TRBV13	TRBJ1-5	.	.
CASSEGGTGLEQYF	TGCGCCAGCAGCGAGGGCGGGACAGGTCTCGAGCAGTACTTC	TRBV5-1	TRBJ2-7	.	TRBD1
CASSQTDRDYAEQYF	TGTGCCAGCAGCCAGACGGACAGGGACTACGCCGAGCAGTACTTC	TRBV4-2	TRBJ2-7	.	.
CASSNPPPPDTQYF	TGTGCCAGCAGCAATCCCCCCCCTCCAGATACGCAGTATTTT	TRBV14	TRBJ2-3	.	.
CASSPTNMNTEAFF	TGTGCCAGCTCACCGACTAACATGAACACTGAAGCTTTCTTT	TRBV18	TRBJ1-1	few	.
CASSPQPGGNQPQHF	TGTGCCAGCAGCCCTCAACCCGGGGGGAATCAGCCCCAGCATTTT	TRBV7-2	TRBJ1-5	.	.
CASSLRDRGYSNEKLFF	TGTGCCAGCAGCCTACGGGACAGGGGTTATTCTAATGAAAAACTGTTTTTT	TRBV7-6	TRBJ1-4	.	TRBD1
CAGGNLIGDEQFF	TGTGCCGGGGGGAATCTAATTGGCGATGAGCAGTTCTTC	TRBV6-1	TRBJ2-1	.	.
CASSLGPSYGYTF	TGCGCCAGCAGCCTTGGGCCTTCCTATGGCTACACCTTC	TRBV5-1	TRBJ1-2	.	.
CASSQDLQRGGLGSPLHF	TGCGCCAGCAGCCAAGATTTGCAAAGGGGTGGATTAGGTTCACCCCTCCACTTT	TRBV4-3	TRBJ1-6	.	.